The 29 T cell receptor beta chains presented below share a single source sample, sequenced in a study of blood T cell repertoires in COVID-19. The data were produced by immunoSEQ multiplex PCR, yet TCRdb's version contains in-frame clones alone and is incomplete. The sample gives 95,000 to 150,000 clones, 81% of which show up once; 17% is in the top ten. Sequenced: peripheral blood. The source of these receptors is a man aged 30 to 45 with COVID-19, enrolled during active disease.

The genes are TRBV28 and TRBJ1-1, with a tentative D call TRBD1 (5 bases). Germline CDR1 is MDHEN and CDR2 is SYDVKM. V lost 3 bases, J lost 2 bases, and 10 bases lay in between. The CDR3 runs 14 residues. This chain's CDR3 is CASSFGGGNTEAFF. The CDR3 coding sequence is TGTGCCAGCAGTTTCGGGGGAGGAAACACTGAAGCTTTCTTT.

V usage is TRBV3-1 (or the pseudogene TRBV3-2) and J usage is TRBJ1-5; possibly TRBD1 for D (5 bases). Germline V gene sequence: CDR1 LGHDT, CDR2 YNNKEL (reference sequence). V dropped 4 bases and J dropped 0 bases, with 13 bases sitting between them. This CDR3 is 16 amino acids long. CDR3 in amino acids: CASSLSTANSNQPQHF. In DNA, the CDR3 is TGTGCCAGCAGCCTGTCGACAGCAAATAGCAATCAGCCCCAGCATTTT.

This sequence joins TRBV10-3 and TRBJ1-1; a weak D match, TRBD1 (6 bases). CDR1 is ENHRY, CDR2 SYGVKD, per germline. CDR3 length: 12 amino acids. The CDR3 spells CAAGRGGTEAFF. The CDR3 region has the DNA TGTGCTGCCGGTAGGGGGGGCACTGAAGCTTTCTTT.

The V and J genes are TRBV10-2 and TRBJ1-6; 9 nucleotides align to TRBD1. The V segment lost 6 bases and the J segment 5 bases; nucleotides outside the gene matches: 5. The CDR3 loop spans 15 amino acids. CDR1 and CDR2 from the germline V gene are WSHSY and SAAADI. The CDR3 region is CASRAGTGHNSPLHF. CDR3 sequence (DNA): TGCGCCAGCAGGGCCGGGACAGGGCATAATTCACCCCTCCACTTT.

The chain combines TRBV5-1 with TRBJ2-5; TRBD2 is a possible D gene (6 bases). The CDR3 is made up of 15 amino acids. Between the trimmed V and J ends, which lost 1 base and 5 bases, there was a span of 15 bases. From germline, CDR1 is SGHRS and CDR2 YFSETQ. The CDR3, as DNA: TGCGCCAGCAGCTTGCAGGGAGTAGCGGACGAGACCCAGTACTTC. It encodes CASSLQGVADETQYF.

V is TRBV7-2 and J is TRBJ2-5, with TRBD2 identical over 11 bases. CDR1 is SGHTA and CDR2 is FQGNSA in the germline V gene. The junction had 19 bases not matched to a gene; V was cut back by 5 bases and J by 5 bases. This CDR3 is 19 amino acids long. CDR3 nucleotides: TGTGCCAGCAGCCCGGGGTTGAGATTAGCGGGGGGGACGTCCGAGACCCAGTACTTC. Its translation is CASSPGLRLAGGTSETQYF.

The CDR3 nucleotides read TGTGCCAGCAGTTATTCTGGAAACACCATATATTTT. Translation: CASSYSGNTIYF. This chain uses TRBV9 with TRBJ1-3; no firm D call. Germline assignment: CDR1 SGDLS and CDR2 YYNGEE. The CDR3 loop spans 12 amino acids. V lost 5 bases, J lost 1 base, and 4 bases lay in between.

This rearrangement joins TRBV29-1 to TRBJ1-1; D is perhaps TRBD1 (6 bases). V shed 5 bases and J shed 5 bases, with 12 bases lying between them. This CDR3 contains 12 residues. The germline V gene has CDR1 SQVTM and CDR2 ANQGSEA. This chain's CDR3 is CSVQGRWTEAFF. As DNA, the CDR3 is TGCAGCGTTCAGGGGCGATGGACTGAAGCTTTCTTT.

CDR3 sequence (DNA): TGCGCCAGCAGCCAAGCCCAGGACAGGGGTCGTCGGGCTTTCTTT. Protein sequence: CASSQAQDRGRRAFF. The chain combines TRBV4-1 with TRBJ1-1; TRBD1 matches at 9 bases. Germline V gives CDR1 MGHRA, CDR2 YSYEKL. This CDR3 contains 15 residues. V shed 1 base, J shed 11 bases, and the junction held 11 bases outside the gene matches.

CDR3: CAIREGTGGPSSGPLHF. DNA for the CDR3: TGTGCCATCAGGGAAGGGACAGGGGGCCCCTCGAGTGGGCCCCTCCACTTT. The chain recombines TRBV10-3 with TRBJ1-6; 12 nucleotides match TRBD1. The CDR3 sequence is 17 residues long. Trimming cost V 6 bases and J 13 bases; bases outside gene matches: 16. From germline, CDR1 is ENHRY and CDR2 SYGVKD.

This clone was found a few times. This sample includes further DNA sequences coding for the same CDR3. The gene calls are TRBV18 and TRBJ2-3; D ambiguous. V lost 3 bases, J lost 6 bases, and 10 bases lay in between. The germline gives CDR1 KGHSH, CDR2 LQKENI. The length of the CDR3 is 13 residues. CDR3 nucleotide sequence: TGTGCCAGCTCACCCTCCCTTGAGGATACGCAGTATTTT. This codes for CASSPSLEDTQYF. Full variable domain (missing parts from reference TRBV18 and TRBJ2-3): NAGVMQNPRHLVRRRGQEARLRCSPMKGHSHVYWYRQLPEEGLKFMVYLQKENIIDESGMPKERFSAEFPKEGPSILRIQQVVRGDSAAYFCASSPSLEDTQYFGPGTRLTVL.

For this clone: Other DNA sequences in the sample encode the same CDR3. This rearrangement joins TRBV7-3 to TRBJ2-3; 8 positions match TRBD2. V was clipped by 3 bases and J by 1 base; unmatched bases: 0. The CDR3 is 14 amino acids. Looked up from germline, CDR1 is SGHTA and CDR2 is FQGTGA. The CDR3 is CASSLRGGTDTQYF. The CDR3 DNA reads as TGTGCCAGCAGCTTGCGGGGGGGCACAGATACGCAGTATTTT.

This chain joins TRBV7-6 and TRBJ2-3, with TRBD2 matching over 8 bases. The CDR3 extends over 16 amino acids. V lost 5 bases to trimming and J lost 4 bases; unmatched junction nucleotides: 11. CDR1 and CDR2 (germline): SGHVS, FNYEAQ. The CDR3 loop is CASSPWVAGSPDTQYF. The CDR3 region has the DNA TGTGCCAGCAGCCCGTGGGTAGCGGGGTCCCCAGATACGCAGTATTTT.

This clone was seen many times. CDR3 amino acids: CASSPPPGENYGYTF. The CDR3 nucleotides read TGTGCCAGCTCACCACCGCCAGGGGAGAACTATGGCTACACCTTC. V usage is TRBV18 and J usage is TRBJ1-2, with D maybe TRBD1 (6 bases). The CDR3 is made up of 15 amino acids. With 0 bases removed from V and 2 bases from J, the gap between germline ends came to 10 bases. CDR1 KGHSH and CDR2 LQKENI come from the germline V gene.

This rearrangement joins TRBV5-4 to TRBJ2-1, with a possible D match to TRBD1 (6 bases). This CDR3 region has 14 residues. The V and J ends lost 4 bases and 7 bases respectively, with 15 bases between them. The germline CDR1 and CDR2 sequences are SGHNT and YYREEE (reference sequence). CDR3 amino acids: CASSARTGSNEQFF. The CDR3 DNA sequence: TGTGCCAGCAGCGCCCGAACAGGGTCGAATGAGCAGTTCTTC.

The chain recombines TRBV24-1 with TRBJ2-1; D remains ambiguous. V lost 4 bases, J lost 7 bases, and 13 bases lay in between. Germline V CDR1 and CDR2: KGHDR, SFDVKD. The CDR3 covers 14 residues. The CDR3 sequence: CATSDPSLENEQFF. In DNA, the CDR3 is TGTGCCACCAGTGACCCCTCTCTAGAGAATGAGCAGTTCTTC.

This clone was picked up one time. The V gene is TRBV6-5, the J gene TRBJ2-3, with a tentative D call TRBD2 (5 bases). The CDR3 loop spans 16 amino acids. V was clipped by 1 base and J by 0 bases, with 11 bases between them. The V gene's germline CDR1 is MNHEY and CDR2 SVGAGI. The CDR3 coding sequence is TGTGCCAGCAGTTACTTTGCGGGTGGGAGCACAGATACGCAGTATTTT. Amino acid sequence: CASSYFAGGSTDTQYF.

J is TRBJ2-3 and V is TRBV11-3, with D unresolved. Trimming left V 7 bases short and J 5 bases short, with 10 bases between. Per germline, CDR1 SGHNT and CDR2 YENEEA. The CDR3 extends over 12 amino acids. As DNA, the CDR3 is TGTGCCAGCACCCGTACTCGAGATACGCAGTATTTT. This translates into CASTRTRDTQYF.

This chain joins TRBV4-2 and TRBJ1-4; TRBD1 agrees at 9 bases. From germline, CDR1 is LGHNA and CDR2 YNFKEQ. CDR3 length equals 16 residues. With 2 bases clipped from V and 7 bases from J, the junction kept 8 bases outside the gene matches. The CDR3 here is CASSQTPGQGGEKLFF. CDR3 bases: TGTGCCAGCAGCCAAACCCCGGGACAGGGAGGTGAAAAACTGTTTTTT.

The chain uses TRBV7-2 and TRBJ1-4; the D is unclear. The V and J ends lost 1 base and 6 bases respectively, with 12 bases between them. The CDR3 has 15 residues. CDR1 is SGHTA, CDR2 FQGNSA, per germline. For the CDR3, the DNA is TGTGCCAGCAGCTTAGGAGGCCTCCGGGATGAAAAACTGTTTTTT. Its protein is CASSLGGLRDEKLFF.

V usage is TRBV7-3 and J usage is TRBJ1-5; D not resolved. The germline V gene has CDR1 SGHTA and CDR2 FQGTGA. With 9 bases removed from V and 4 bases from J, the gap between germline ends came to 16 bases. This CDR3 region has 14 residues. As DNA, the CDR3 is TGTGCCAGACGCCGCCTGTCGGGGAATCAGCCCCAGCATTTT. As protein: CARRRLSGNQPQHF.

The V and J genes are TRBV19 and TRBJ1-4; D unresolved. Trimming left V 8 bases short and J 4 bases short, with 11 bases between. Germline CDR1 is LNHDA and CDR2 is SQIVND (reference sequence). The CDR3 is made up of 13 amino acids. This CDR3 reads CASQTPNNEKLFF. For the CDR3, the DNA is TGTGCCAGTCAGACACCCAATAATGAAAAACTGTTTTTT.

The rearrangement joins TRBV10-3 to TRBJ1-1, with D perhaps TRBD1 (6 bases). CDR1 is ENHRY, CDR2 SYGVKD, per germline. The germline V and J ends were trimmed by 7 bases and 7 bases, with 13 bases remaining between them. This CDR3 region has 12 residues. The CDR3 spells CAIMDRLGEAFF. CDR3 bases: TGTGCCATCATGGACAGATTAGGTGAAGCTTTCTTT.

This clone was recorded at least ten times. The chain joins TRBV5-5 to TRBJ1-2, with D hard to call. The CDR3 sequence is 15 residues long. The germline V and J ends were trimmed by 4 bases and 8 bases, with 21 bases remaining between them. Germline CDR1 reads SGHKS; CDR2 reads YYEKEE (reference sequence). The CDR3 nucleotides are TGTGCCAGCAGCGGTAGGCCTGAAGGGAGGAGCGGCTACACCTTC. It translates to CASSGRPEGRSGYTF.

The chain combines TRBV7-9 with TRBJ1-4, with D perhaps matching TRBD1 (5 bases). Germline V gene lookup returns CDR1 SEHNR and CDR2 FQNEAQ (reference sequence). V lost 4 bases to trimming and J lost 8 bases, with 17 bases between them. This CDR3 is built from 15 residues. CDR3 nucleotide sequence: TGTGCCAGCAGCTCCGCGGGACCTTCGGGCGAAAAACTGTTTTTT. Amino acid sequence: CASSSAGPSGEKLFF.

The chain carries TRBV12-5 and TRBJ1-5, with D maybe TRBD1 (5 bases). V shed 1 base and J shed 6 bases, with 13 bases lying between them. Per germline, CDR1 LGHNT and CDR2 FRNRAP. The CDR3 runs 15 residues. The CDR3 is CASGLDRLFVQPQHF. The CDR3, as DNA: TGTGCTAGTGGTTTGGACAGGTTGTTTGTTCAGCCCCAGCATTTT.

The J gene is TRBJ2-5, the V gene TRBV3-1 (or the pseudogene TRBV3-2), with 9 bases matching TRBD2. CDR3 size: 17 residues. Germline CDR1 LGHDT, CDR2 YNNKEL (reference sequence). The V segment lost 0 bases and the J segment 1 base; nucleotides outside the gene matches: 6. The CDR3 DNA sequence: TGTGCCAGCAGCCAAGATGAAGCGGGGGGATTCCAAGAGACCCAGTACTTC. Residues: CASSQDEAGGFQETQYF.

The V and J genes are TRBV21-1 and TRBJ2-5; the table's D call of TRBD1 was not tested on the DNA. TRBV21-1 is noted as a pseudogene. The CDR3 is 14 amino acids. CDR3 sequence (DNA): TGTGCCAGCCGAGGGGAACAGGGGGCAGAGACCCAGTACTTC. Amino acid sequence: CASRGEQGAETQYF.

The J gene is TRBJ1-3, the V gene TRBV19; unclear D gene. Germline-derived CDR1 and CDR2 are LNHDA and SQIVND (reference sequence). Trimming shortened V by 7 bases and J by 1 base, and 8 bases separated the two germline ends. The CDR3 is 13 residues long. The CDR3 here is CASKAASGNTIYF. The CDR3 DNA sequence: TGTGCCAGTAAGGCGGCTTCTGGAAACACCATATATTTT. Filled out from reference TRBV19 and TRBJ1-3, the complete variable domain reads DGGITQSPKYLFRKEGQNVTLSCEQNLNHDAMYWYRQDPGQGLRLIYYSQIVNDFQKGDIAEGYSVSREKKESFPLTVTSAQKNPTAFYLCASKAASGNTIYFGEGSWLTVV.